The rows below give T cell receptor beta chains drawn from one sample of a study of T cell changes during pregnancy in multiple sclerosis. Clones were read by immunoSEQ multiplex PCR, and TCRdb kept only the in-frame ones, dropping some. This sample yields tens of thousands of clones, of which approximately 90% are seen a single time; about 0.58% belongs to the top ten. The sample consisted of CD4+ T cells from peripheral blood mononuclear cells, taken in the first trimester of pregnancy. The receptors here all came from a female donor with multiple sclerosis, enrolled in a pregnancy study. CDR3s include the opening cysteine and the closing phenylalanine or tryptophan. A D gene is named only where the DNA matches it firmly. A row's size may be missing; if present it is once, few, many or a size class.

length	J	V	D	size	CDR3	DNA
15	TRBJ2-2	TRBV5-1	TRBD2	-	CASSVTSGNTGELFF	TGCGCCAGCAGCGTGACTAGCGGGAACACCGGGGAGCTGTTTTTT
18	TRBJ1-1	TRBV10-1	-	-	CASSESVRGTGRRPEAFF	TGCGCCAGCAGTGAGTCGGTGAGGGGGACGGGTCGCCGCCCTGAAGCTTTCTTT
15	TRBJ2-1	TRBV5-4	TRBD1	-	CASSQRGGLYNEQFF	TGTGCCAGCAGCCAGCGAGGGGGCCTGTACAATGAGCAGTTCTTC
15	TRBJ1-4	TRBV7-9	TRBD1	-	CASSLGDRDNEKLFF	TGTGCCAGCAGCTTAGGGGACAGGGATAATGAAAAACTGTTTTTT
15	TRBJ2-7	TRBV5-1	-	-	CASSPAAGTSYEQYF	TGCGCCAGCAGCCCCGCTGCGGGGACTTCCTACGAGCAGTACTTC
15	TRBJ1-3	TRBV6-6	-	-	CASSYSAGHGNTIYF	TGTGCCAGCAGTTACTCGGCAGGGCACGGAAACACCATATATTTT
12	TRBJ2-7	TRBV19	-	-	CASSGAGQGQYF	TGTGCCAGTAGTGGGGCAGGACAAGGGCAGTACTTC
11	TRBJ2-5	TRBV20-1	-	-	CSASSEETQYF	TGCAGTGCTAGCTCTGAAGAGACCCAGTACTTC
15	TRBJ2-7	TRBV5-1	TRBD1	-	CASSSGTGGSYEQYF	TGCGCCAGCAGCTCGGGGACAGGTGGCTCCTACGAGCAGTACTTC
16	TRBJ1-3	TRBV11-2	TRBD1	-	CASSSLRGRGGNTIYF	TGTGCCAGCAGCTCACTCAGGGGGCGAGGAGGAAACACCATATATTTT
13	TRBJ2-7	TRBV28	-	-	CASRRGGKYEQYF	TGTGCCAGCAGAAGGGGGGGCAAGTACGAGCAGTACTTC
15	TRBJ2-5	TRBV19	TRBD1	-	CASRLRSGGRETQYF	TGTGCCAGTAGGCTCAGGTCAGGGGGTCGAGAGACCCAGTACTTC
15	TRBJ1-2	TRBV6-5	TRBD1	once	CASSLFGDSNYGYTF	TGTGCCAGCAGCCTATTTGGGGACAGTAACTATGGCTACACCTTC
12	TRBJ1-1	TRBV30	-	once	CACPGISTEAFF	TGTGCCTGCCCAGGGATTAGCACTGAAGCTTTCTTT
14	TRBJ1-1	TRBV19	-	-	CASSNLQGTSEAFF	TGTGCCAGTAGCAACCTACAGGGAACCTCTGAAGCTTTCTTT
12	TRBJ2-1	TRBV30	TRBD1	few	CASSSGTGEQFF	TGTGCCAGTTCCTCCGGGACAGGTGAGCAGTTCTTC
18	TRBJ2-5	TRBV5-1	TRBD2	-	CASSFGQAGPLGQETQYF	TGCGCCAGCAGCTTTGGTCAAGCGGGGCCCCTCGGGCAAGAGACCCAGTACTTC
10	TRBJ2-1	TRBV25-1	-	-	CASRGQEQFF	TGTGCCAGCAGGGGGCAGGAGCAGTTCTTC
13	TRBJ2-5	TRBV27	TRBD1	-	CASRRDRGETQYF	TGTGCCAGCAGACGGGACAGGGGAGAGACCCAGTACTTC
15	TRBJ2-7	TRBV7-2	TRBD2	-	CASSLFAGGRDEQYF	TGTGCCAGCAGCTTATTTGCGGGGGGGCGGGACGAGCAGTACTTC
14	TRBJ2-2	TRBV2	-	-	CASHVTRDTGELFF	TGTGCCAGCCACGTGACTAGGGACACCGGGGAGCTGTTTTTT
12	TRBJ2-1	TRBV9	-	-	CASSHAGDEQFF	TGTGCCAGCAGTCATGCCGGGGATGAGCAGTTCTTC
15	TRBJ2-5	TRBV30	TRBD2	-	CAWSPGLAGGETQYF	TGTGCCTGGAGCCCCGGACTAGCGGGTGGGGAGACCCAGTACTTC
13	TRBJ1-2	TRBV10-3	-	-	CAISYRDNYGYTF	TGTGCCATCAGTTACAGGGATAACTATGGCTACACCTTC
14	TRBJ1-2	TRBV5-1	-	-	CASSLGGGEYGYTF	TGCGCCAGCAGCTTGGGAGGGGGAGAGTATGGCTACACCTTC
15	TRBJ2-1	TRBV9	-	-	CASSESEASYNEQFF	TGTGCCAGCAGCGAAAGCGAAGCCTCCTACAATGAGCAGTTCTTC
15	TRBJ1-6	TRBV6-5	-	few	CASRLTPFGDSPLHF	TGTGCCAGCAGGCTGACTCCTTTCGGGGATTCACCCCTCCACTTT
16	TRBJ2-5	TRBV6-6	TRBD2	once	CASSPGLAGGQETQYF	TGTGCCAGCAGCCCTGGACTAGCGGGGGGCCAAGAGACCCAGTACTTC
13	TRBJ2-5	TRBV28	-	-	CASSQGLGSTQYF	TGTGCCAGCAGCCAGGGACTGGGATCAACCCAGTACTTC
15	TRBJ2-7	TRBV5-1	-	-	CASSLDKGFSYEQYF	TGCGCCAGCAGCTTGGATAAGGGGTTCAGCTACGAGCAGTACTTC
15	TRBJ2-7	TRBV18	TRBD1	-	CASSPKPGQSYEQYF	TGTGCCAGCTCACCGAAACCGGGACAGAGTTACGAGCAGTACTTC